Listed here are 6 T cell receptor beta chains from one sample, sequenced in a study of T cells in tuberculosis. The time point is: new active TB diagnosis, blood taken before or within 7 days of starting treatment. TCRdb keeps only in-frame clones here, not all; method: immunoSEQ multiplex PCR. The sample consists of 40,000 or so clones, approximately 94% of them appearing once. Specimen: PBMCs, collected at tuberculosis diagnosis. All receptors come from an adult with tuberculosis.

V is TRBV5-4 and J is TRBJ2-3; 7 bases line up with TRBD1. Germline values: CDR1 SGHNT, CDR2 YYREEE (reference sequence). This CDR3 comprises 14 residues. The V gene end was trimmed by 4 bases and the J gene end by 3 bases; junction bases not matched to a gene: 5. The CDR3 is CASSPGQRTDTQYF. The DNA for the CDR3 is TGTGCCAGCAGCCCGGGACAGAGAACAGATACGCAGTATTTT.

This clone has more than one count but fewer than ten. This CDR3 reads CASSSADTQYF. CDR3 bases: TGCGCCAGCAGCTCCGCAGATACGCAGTATTTT. The genes are TRBV5-1 and TRBJ2-3; D remains unclear. The germline CDR1 and CDR2 sequences are SGHRS and YFSETQ. The CDR3 runs 11 residues. V lost 3 bases, J lost 4 bases, and 3 bases lay in between.

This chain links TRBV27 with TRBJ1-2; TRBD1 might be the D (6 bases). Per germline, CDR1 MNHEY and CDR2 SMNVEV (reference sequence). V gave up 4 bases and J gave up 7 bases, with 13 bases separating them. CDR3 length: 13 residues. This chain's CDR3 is CASSSQGWGGYTF. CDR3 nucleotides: TGTGCCAGCAGTTCACAGGGTTGGGGTGGCTACACCTTC.

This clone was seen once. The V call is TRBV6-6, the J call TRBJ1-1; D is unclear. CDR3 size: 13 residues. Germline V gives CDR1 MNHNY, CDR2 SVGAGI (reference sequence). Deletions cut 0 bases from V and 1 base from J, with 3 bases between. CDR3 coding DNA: TGTGCCAGCAGTTACTCAGCGAACACTGAAGCTTTCTTT. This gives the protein CASSYSANTEAFF.

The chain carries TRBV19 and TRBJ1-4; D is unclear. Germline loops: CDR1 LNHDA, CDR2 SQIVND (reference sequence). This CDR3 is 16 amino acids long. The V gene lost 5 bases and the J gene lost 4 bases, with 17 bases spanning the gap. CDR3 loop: CASSVGTAVFNEKLFF. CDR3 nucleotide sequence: TGTGCCAGTAGTGTTGGAACAGCCGTGTTTAATGAAAAACTGTTTTTT.

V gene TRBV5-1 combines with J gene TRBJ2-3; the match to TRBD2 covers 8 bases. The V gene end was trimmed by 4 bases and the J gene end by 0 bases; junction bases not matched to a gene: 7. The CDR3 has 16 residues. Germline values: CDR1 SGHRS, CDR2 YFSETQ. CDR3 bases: TGCGCCAGCAGCGAAAGAGCGGGGGCCAGCACAGATACGCAGTATTTT. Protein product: CASSERAGASTDTQYF.